These T cell receptor beta chains were read from a single sample in a study of cytomegalovirus exposure and HLA in healthy donors. Method: immunoSEQ multiplex PCR; TCRdb's copy keeps in-frame clones and lacks some. Of 120,000 to 150,000 clones listed, roughly 89% are singletons. The sequencing sample was made of PBMCs. Every receptor here comes from a man between 18 and 35 years old in good health and CMV-seropositive. Each CDR3 is given with its conserved first and last residue. A D gene is named only where the DNA matches it firmly. The listing skips clone size in some rows; elsewhere it reads once, few, many or a size class.

>TRBV10-3|-|TRBJ2-3|-
CAISPGRTDTDTQYF
TGTGCCATCAGCCCGGGACGGACAGACACAGATACGCAGTATTTT
>TRBV7-8|TRBD2|TRBJ2-1|-
CASSPPTSGKTEQFF
TGTGCCAGCAGCCCCCCGACTAGCGGGAAAACTGAGCAGTTCTTC
>TRBV4-1|-|TRBJ1-2|-
CASSQVPGDYGYTF
TGCGCCAGCAGCCAAGTGCCAGGGGACTATGGCTACACCTTC
>TRBV30|-|TRBJ1-1|-
CAWKGTGQFRWDDTEAFF
TGTGCCTGGAAAGGAACAGGGCAATTTCGATGGGACGACACTGAAGCTTTCTTT
>TRBV15|-|TRBJ2-4|once
CATSSQRAGLHQYF
TGTGCCACCAGCAGTCAAAGAGCAGGCCTCCACCAGTACTTC
>TRBV5-1|-|TRBJ2-7|-
CASSLDLGGYEQYF
TGCGCCAGCAGCTTGGATCTAGGGGGCTACGAGCAGTACTTC
>TRBV5-1|TRBD1|TRBJ2-7|-
CASSLGQGSTYEQYF
TGCGCCAGCAGCTTAGGACAGGGGTCTACCTACGAGCAGTACTTC
>TRBV2|TRBD1|TRBJ2-1|-
CASSEGTGPNEQFF
TGTGCCAGCAGTGAGGGGACAGGGCCCAATGAGCAGTTCTTC
>TRBV5-1|TRBD2|TRBJ2-1|-
CASSSSGAHNEQFF
TGCGCCAGCAGCTCCAGCGGGGCCCACAATGAGCAGTTCTTC
>TRBV9|-|TRBJ2-7|-
CASSQGGSYEQYF
TGTGCCAGCAGCCAAGGAGGAAGCTACGAGCAGTACTTC
>TRBV19|TRBD2|TRBJ2-1|-
CACTGLAGVSYNEQFF
TGTGCCTGTACGGGACTAGCGGGAGTTTCGTACAATGAGCAGTTCTTC
>TRBV19|TRBD1|TRBJ1-5|-
CASSMGQPYQPQHF
TGTGCCAGTAGTATGGGACAGCCCTATCAGCCCCAGCATTTT
>TRBV7-2|-|TRBJ2-7|-
CASSLVASYEQYF
TGTGCCAGCAGCTTAGTAGCTTCCTACGAGCAGTACTTC
>TRBV5-1|-|TRBJ2-2|-
CASSLGTAGELFF
TGCGCCAGCAGCTTAGGGACTGCCGGGGAGCTGTTTTTT
>TRBV5-6|-|TRBJ2-3|-
CASSLYRVEGTDTQYF
TGTGCCAGCAGCCTCTACCGCGTGGAGGGGACAGATACGCAGTATTTT
>TRBV19|TRBD1|TRBJ1-1|-
CASSISGQGNTEAFF
TGTGCCAGTAGTATATCCGGACAGGGTAACACTGAAGCTTTCTTT